Listed below are T cell receptor beta chains from one sample, sequenced in a study of patients and donors after allogeneic stem cell transplantation. TCRdb reprocessed the RT-PCR reads with MiXCR, giving one entry per CDR3 protein. The sample has roughly 940,000 distinct CDR3 sequences, approximately 19% seen once. Sequencing used blood, either unsorted or a sorted T cell fraction (not recorded which). These receptors were taken from a human donor who was either an allogeneic HSCT recipient or a stem cell or donor lymphocyte infusion donor (not recorded which). It is not recorded whose cells these are; they may come from a transplant donor. CDR3s include the opening cysteine and the closing phenylalanine or tryptophan. The D gene is left open where the match is weak. Clone size appears in some rows only: once, few, many, or a class for an expanded clone.

D	J	V	size	CDR3	DNA
-	TRBJ2-6	TRBV27	-	CASSFQGRANVLTF	TGTGCCAGCAGTTTCCAGGGGAGGGCCAACGTCCTGACTTTC
-	TRBJ1-1	TRBV7-2	-	CASSHRQMGTEAFF	TGTGCCAGCAGCCACAGACAGATGGGTACTGAAGCTTTCTTT
TRBD2	TRBJ2-1	TRBV20-1	-	CSARDPGLAGAYNEQFF	TGCAGTGCTAGAGATCCGGGGCTAGCGGGAGCCTACAATGAGCAGTTCTTC
-	TRBJ2-5	TRBV5-6	-	CASSAGTFETQYF	TGTGCCAGCAGCGCCGGGACTTTCGAGACCCAGTACTTC
-	TRBJ1-5	TRBV6-2/TRBV6-3	many	CASSTGSNQPQHF	TGTGCCAGCAGTACAGGTAGCAATCAGCCCCAGCATTTT
-	TRBJ1-2	TRBV4-3	few	CASSQDSSPTGGYTF	TGCGCCAGCAGCCAAGATTCATCCCCGACGGGCGGCTACACCTTC
-	TRBJ1-3	TRBV12-3/TRBV12-4	many	CASSVLVRGPDTIYF	TGTGCCAGCAGCGTCCTGGTCAGAGGTCCGGACACCATATATTTT
-	TRBJ2-1	TRBV12-3/TRBV12-4	many	CASSLLNKEPSYNEQFF	TGTGCCAGCAGTTTATTGAACAAGGAGCCATCATACAATGAGCAGTTCTTC
-	TRBJ2-1	TRBV20-1	few	CSASLRGHNEQFF	TGCAGTGCTAGTTTGCGGGGGCACAATGAGCAGTTCTTC
-	TRBJ1-1	TRBV7-9	-	CASSLALENTEAFF	TGTGCCAGCAGCTTAGCCTTGGAGAACACTGAAGCTTTCTTT
-	TRBJ1-1	TRBV7-6	-	CASSLAALSTEAFF	TGTGCCAGCAGCTTAGCAGCGTTGAGCACTGAAGCTTTCTTT
TRBD1	TRBJ2-1	TRBV28	-	CASSPSPGQGGYEQFF	TGTGCCAGCAGCCCCAGCCCGGGACAGGGCGGGTATGAGCAGTTCTTC
TRBD1	TRBJ2-1	TRBV13	few	CASSSDRYEQFF	TGTGCCAGCAGCTCGGACAGGTATGAGCAGTTCTTC
TRBD1	TRBJ1-5	TRBV4-2	-	CASSQDQGQRNQPQHF	TGTGCCAGCAGCCAAGATCAGGGACAGAGAAATCAGCCCCAGCATTTT
-	TRBJ2-7	TRBV20-1	-	CSASQLAGEQYF	TGCAGTGCTAGTCAACTAGCTGGGGAGCAGTACTTC
TRBD1	TRBJ1-5	TRBV30	-	CAWSADFAGTVGQPQHF	TGTGCCTGGAGTGCTGACTTCGCGGGGACAGTTGGTCAGCCCCAGCATTTT